This T cell receptor beta chain was sequenced in a study of T cell changes during pregnancy in multiple sclerosis. Germline trimming cut 2 bases from V and 2 bases from J; bases unmatched to any gene: 5. CDR3 length equals 16 residues. Germline assignment: CDR1 MNHEY and CDR2 SVGAGI. This clone came up once. The table came from immunoSEQ multiplex PCR; TCRdb's copy has only in-frame clones and leaves some out. The sample lists under 55,000 clones, roughly 93% occurring once. This chain connects TRBV6-5 to TRBJ2-7; 11 bases align to TRBD2. The sample in question was peripheral blood, obtained in the second trimester of pregnancy. This TCR was recovered from a female donor with multiple sclerosis, enrolled in a pregnancy study. CDR3 sequence reads: CASSYRGLAETYEQYF. As DNA, the CDR3 is TGTGCCAGCAGTTACAGGGGACTAGCGGAGACCTACGAGCAGTACTTC.